This entry lists 9 T cell receptor beta chains sequenced from one sample in a study of cytomegalovirus exposure and HLA in healthy donors. Repertoires were generated with immunoSEQ multiplex PCR, while TCRdb's copy carries only in-frame clones and drops some. The sample includes about 110,000 clones, around 82% seen only once; the top ten take around 3.1%. Sequenced input: PBMCs. Receptor source: a woman aged 18-29 years in good health and CMV-seronegative.

The gene calls are TRBV18 and TRBJ1-5; no clear D gene. The V end lost 3 bases, the J end lost 0 bases, and 6 bases lay between the germline ends. Per germline, CDR1 KGHSH and CDR2 LQKENI. This CDR3 spans 14 amino acids. The chain's CDR3 is CASSPLYSNQPQHF. CDR3 nucleotides: TGTGCCAGCTCACCGTTATATAGCAATCAGCCCCAGCATTTT. The complete variable domain, with remaining parts taken from reference TRBV18 and TRBJ1-5, reads NAGVMQNPRHLVRRRGQEARLRCSPMKGHSHVYWYRQLPEEGLKFMVYLQKENIIDESGMPKERFSAEFPKEGPSILRIQQVVRGDSAAYFCASSPLYSNQPQHFGDGTRLSIL.

V is TRBV6-1 and J is TRBJ2-5; TRBD2 matches 9 bases. V lost 6 bases, J lost 1 base, and 6 bases stayed unmatched. CDR3 length: 15 residues. Germline CDR1 MNHNS, CDR2 SASEGT. CDR3 region: CASRELAGAQETQYF. In nucleotides, the CDR3 is TGTGCCAGCAGAGAGTTAGCGGGGGCCCAAGAGACCCAGTACTTC.

The CDR3 bases are TGTGCCAGCAGCTTAGTCGGAGCGGGGGGGTACAATGAGCAGTTCTTC. Its protein product is CASSLVGAGGYNEQFF. The V gene is TRBV11-2, the J gene TRBJ2-1; 10 bases are shared with TRBD2. Germline CDR1 is SGHAT and CDR2 is FQNNGV. The V and J ends lost 1 base and 4 bases, in that order; junction bases with no gene match: 4. The CDR3 sequence is 16 residues long.

The chain couples TRBV15 to TRBJ2-3; D not certain. CDR3 size: 12 residues. V shed 0 bases and J shed 9 bases, with 7 bases lying between them. Germline CDR1 and CDR2: LNHNV and YYDKDF (reference sequence). The CDR3 is CATSREAATQYF. As DNA, the CDR3 is TGTGCCACCAGCAGAGAGGCGGCAACGCAGTATTTT.

This clone appeared a few times. The V and J genes are TRBV27 and TRBJ1-6; maybe TRBD1 (5 bases). Germline CDR1 reads MNHEY; CDR2 reads SMNVEV (reference sequence). There are 15 residues in the CDR3. The V end was cut by 5 bases, the J end by 8 bases, with 16 bases between. The CDR3 is CASSRAGGGYSPLHF. The CDR3 bases are TGTGCCAGCAGTCGGGCTGGTGGGGGGTATTCACCCCTCCACTTT.

The chain employs TRBV6-6 and TRBJ1-5; unclear D gene. From germline, CDR1 is MNHNY and CDR2 SVGAGI (reference sequence). CDR3 length equals 15 residues. V lost 0 bases, J lost 4 bases, and 10 bases lay in between. CDR3 bases: TGTGCCAGCAGTTACTCGATCGGAGGGAATCAGCCCCAGCATTTT. It specifies CASSYSIGGNQPQHF.

The chain employs TRBV19 and TRBJ1-5, with 8 positions matching TRBD1. Looked up from germline, CDR1 is LNHDA and CDR2 is SQIVND (reference sequence). V was clipped by 4 bases and J by 3 bases; unmatched bases: 5. The CDR3 is made up of 15 amino acids. The CDR3: CASSTWTGYNQPQHF. The CDR3 DNA reads as TGTGCCAGTAGTACGTGGACAGGGTACAATCAGCCCCAGCATTTT.

This chain connects TRBV4-1 to TRBJ2-1; TRBD2 is a possible D gene (7 bases). Looked up from germline, CDR1 is MGHRA and CDR2 is YSYEKL. V was clipped by 0 bases and J by 8 bases, with 11 bases between them. This CDR3 is 14 amino acids long. The CDR3: CASSQDRGGDEQFF. For the CDR3, the DNA is TGCGCCAGCAGCCAAGACAGGGGAGGGGATGAGCAGTTCTTC.

CDR3 in amino acids: CAFGGQINEQFF. The DNA of the CDR3 is TGTGCCTTCGGGGGGCAGATCAATGAGCAGTTCTTC. The chain uses TRBV10-3 and TRBJ2-1; weak D call: TRBD2 (7 bases). Deletions cut 11 bases from V and 6 bases from J, with 14 bases between. The CDR3 extends over 12 amino acids. Germline V lookup: CDR1 ENHRY, CDR2 SYGVKD.